These 28 T cell receptor beta chains originate from one sample sequenced in a study of OX40 agonist ivuxolimab in advanced cancers. The table came from immunoSEQ multiplex PCR; TCRdb's copy has only in-frame clones and leaves some out. The table records about 84,000 clones, nearly 95% of them present only once. Sequencing used CD4+ or CD8+ T cells sorted from blood, obtained in a trial of the OX40 agonist ivuxolimab. All receptors derive from an adult with an advanced solid tumor such as melanoma, head and neck, liver or kidney cancer.

The chain links TRBV4-3 to TRBJ2-1, with 7 bases that match TRBD1. The germline gives CDR1 LGHNA, CDR2 YSLEER. J was trimmed by 7 bases and V by 0 bases; bases with no gene match: 9. There are 16 residues in the CDR3. CDR3 coding DNA: TGCGCCAGCAGCCAAGATACCGGGACAGTGGGAAATGAGCAGTTCTTC. Translated, it gives CASSQDTGTVGNEQFF.

This clone was seen once. This chain uses TRBV5-1 with TRBJ2-3; D is perhaps TRBD2 (6 bases). Germline CDR1 is SGHRS and CDR2 is YFSETQ. This CDR3 spans 15 amino acids. V was cut by 1 base and J by 6 bases, with 15 bases left in between. The CDR3 DNA reads as TGCGCCAGCAGCTTGAGGCGGGGTACTGGGGATACGCAGTATTTT. It encodes CASSLRRGTGDTQYF.

The CDR3 nucleotides are TGTGCCAGCAGTCCGATGACCTACAGGGTAAGGAACACTGAAGCTTTCTTT. Translating it yields CASSPMTYRVRNTEAFF. This chain joins TRBV7-9 and TRBJ1-1; D may be TRBD1 (6 bases). The CDR3 is 17 amino acids. In germline, CDR1 is SEHNR, CDR2 FQNEAQ (reference sequence). Trimming took 6 bases from V and 1 from J, leaving 21 bases between them.

The V gene is TRBV30, the J gene TRBJ2-1; the D call may be TRBD1 or TRBD2 (5 bases each). V lost 2 bases and J 13 bases, leaving 15 bases between the germline ends. This CDR3 is built from 12 residues. CDR1 is GTSNPN, CDR2 SVGIG, per germline (reference sequence). Here the CDR3 reads CAWSRGTLDQFF. CDR3 sequence (DNA): TGTGCCTGGAGTAGGGGCACACTAGACCAGTTCTTC.

J is TRBJ2-5 and V is TRBV27, with 9 bases fitting TRBD1. The CDR3 is made up of 12 amino acids. Unmatched junction bases numbered 1, after V lost 6 bases and J lost 5 bases. CDR1 and CDR2 (germline): MNHEY, SMNVEV (reference sequence). CDR3 sequence: CASRTGGETQYF. The CDR3 region has the DNA TGTGCCAGCAGGACAGGGGGGGAGACCCAGTACTTC.

This clone was detected only a few times. The V gene is TRBV6-5, the J gene TRBJ2-7; TRBD2 aligns across 8 bases. The CDR3 totals 15 residues. V gave up 6 bases and J gave up 4 bases; unmatched junction bases: 11. CDR1 and CDR2 from the germline V gene are MNHEY and SVGAGI. The DNA for the CDR3 is TGTGCCAGCAGCGAATACGGGGGGGACCAATACGAGCAGTACTTC. It translates to CASSEYGGDQYEQYF.

This clone was detected only once. V is TRBV19 and J is TRBJ1-3; 10 nucleotides line up with TRBD1. The CDR3 sequence is 17 residues long. Trimming took 3 bases from V and 0 from J; bases not matched to a gene: 5. In germline, CDR1 is LNHDA, CDR2 SQIVND (reference sequence). As DNA, the CDR3 is TGTGCCAGTAGTATTTGGACAGGGGGATCCTCTGGAAACACCATATATTTT. It codes for CASSIWTGGSSGNTIYF.

This sequence joins TRBV4-3 and TRBJ2-7; D tentatively fits TRBD1 or TRBD2 (5 bases each). The CDR3 spans 13 residues. Germline CDR1 LGHNA, CDR2 YSLEER. Trimming cost V 1 base and J 6 bases, with 10 bases left between them. The CDR3 nucleotides are TGCGCCAGCAGCCAAGGGGGACGCGGCGAGCAGTACTTC. Translation gives CASSQGGRGEQYF.

The chain employs TRBV7-9 and TRBJ2-7, with D perhaps matching TRBD2 (5 bases). This CDR3 has 12 amino acids. V gave up 3 bases and J gave up 4 bases, with 7 bases separating them. CDR1 is SEHNR, CDR2 FQNEAQ, per germline (reference sequence). CDR3 amino acids: CASSFGEYEQYF. CDR3 coding DNA: TGTGCCAGCAGCTTCGGGGAGTACGAGCAGTACTTC.

V gene TRBV6-5 combines with J gene TRBJ1-1, with a possible D match to TRBD1 (5 bases). Germline CDR1 and CDR2: MNHEY and SVGAGI. This CDR3 is built from 14 residues. Trimming removed 5 bases at V and 5 bases at J, with 15 bases between. The CDR3 spells CASSQGSLGTEAFF. The CDR3 DNA reads as TGTGCCAGCAGTCAGGGAAGTTTGGGGACTGAAGCTTTCTTT.

This chain uses TRBV5-6 with TRBJ2-1; possible D gene TRBD1, 5 bases. Germline V lookup: CDR1 SGHDT, CDR2 YYEEEE. The V and J ends lost 4 bases and 9 bases respectively, with 17 bases between them. The CDR3 sequence is 14 residues long. The CDR3 DNA sequence: TGTGCCAGCAGCCCACAGGTGGCGGCCGGTGAGCAGTTCTTC. It yields the protein CASSPQVAAGEQFF.

The genes are TRBV14 and TRBJ1-2; TRBD1 agrees at 9 bases. V shed 3 bases, J shed 7 bases, and the junction held 6 bases outside the gene matches. Germline-derived CDR1 and CDR2 are SGHDN and FVKESK. The CDR3 spans 14 residues. CDR3 in amino acids: CASSQRDRASGYTF. CDR3 DNA: TGTGCCAGCAGCCAGAGGGACAGGGCGTCTGGCTACACCTTC. The full variable domain, with the rest looked up from reference TRBV14 and TRBJ1-2, is EAGVTQFPSHSVIEKGQTVTLRCDPISGHDNLYWYRRVMGKEIKFLLHFVKESKQDESGMPNNRFLAERTGGTYSTLKVQPAELEDSGVYFCASSQRDRASGYTFGSGTRLTVV.

Only one count was recorded for this clone. This chain joins TRBV7-2 and TRBJ2-7; 7 nucleotides agree with TRBD2. CDR1 SGHTA and CDR2 FQGNSA come from the germline V gene. With V trimmed by 7 bases and J by 6 bases, 9 bases remained unmatched. The length of the CDR3 is 13 residues. The CDR3 DNA reads as TGTGCCAGCACCTCCCGGGGAGGGGTCGAGCAGTACTTC. Its translation is CASTSRGGVEQYF. Drawing the rest from reference TRBV7-2 and TRBJ2-7, the complete variable domain is GAGVSQSPSNKVTEKGKDVELRCDPISGHTALYWYRQSLGQGLEFLIYFQGNSAPDKSGLPSDRFSAERTGGSVSTLTIQRTQQEDSAVYLCASTSRGGVEQYFGPGTRLTVT.

The CDR3 is CASSELGGRATNEKLFF. CDR3 DNA: TGTGCCAGCAGTGAACTAGGGGGCAGGGCCACTAATGAAAAACTGTTTTTT. This chain links TRBV2 with TRBJ1-4, with 7 bases fitting TRBD1. Per the germline V gene, CDR1 is SNHLY and CDR2 is FYNNEI. The CDR3 runs 17 residues. The ends lost 2 bases at V and 2 bases at J; junction bases unmatched: 8.

V is TRBV19 and J is TRBJ2-3, with D tentatively TRBD1 (5 bases). The length of the CDR3 is 15 residues. The germline CDR1 and CDR2 sequences are LNHDA and SQIVND (reference sequence). With 1 base removed from V and 5 bases from J, the gap between germline ends came to 13 bases. The CDR3 is CASSIGDKGQDTQYF. CDR3 nucleotide sequence: TGTGCCAGTAGTATAGGCGATAAGGGGCAAGATACGCAGTATTTT.

The V and J genes are TRBV5-1 and TRBJ1-1; D is unclear. The germline gives CDR1 SGHRS, CDR2 YFSETQ. Trimming pared 2 bases from V and 0 bases from J, leaving 8 bases between. The CDR3 has 14 residues. The DNA of the CDR3 is TGCGCCAGCAGCTTTGAGCCCATGAACACTGAAGCTTTCTTT. This sequence encodes CASSFEPMNTEAFF.

This clone appeared a single time. The chain links TRBV9 to TRBJ2-7; D perhaps matches TRBD1 (5 bases). V dropped 0 bases and J dropped 2 bases, with 9 bases sitting between them. The length of the CDR3 is 14 residues. Germline CDR1 SGDLS, CDR2 YYNGEE. This CDR3 is CASSVGGITYEQYF. CDR3 nucleotide sequence: TGTGCCAGCAGCGTAGGGGGCATAACCTACGAGCAGTACTTC.

The V gene is TRBV13, the J gene TRBJ2-2, with 8 nucleotides matching TRBD2. Per germline, CDR1 PRHDT and CDR2 FYEKMQ (reference sequence). This CDR3 is 17 amino acids long. The ends lost 5 bases at V and 1 base at J; junction bases unmatched: 9. CDR3 in amino acids: CASSPAGGRRNTGELFF. The CDR3 nucleotides read TGTGCCAGCAGCCCTGCTGGCGGGAGGAGGAACACCGGGGAGCTGTTTTTT.

The chain is built from TRBV25-1 and TRBJ2-7; D gene uncertain. Germline lookup yields CDR1 MGHDK and CDR2 SYGVNS. Trimming shortened V by 7 bases and J by 3 bases, and 10 bases separated the two germline ends. The length of the CDR3 is 12 residues. CDR3 nucleotides: TGTGCCAGCATGCTAAACAACTACGAGCAGTACTTC. Protein product: CASMLNNYEQYF.

This chain links TRBV29-1 with TRBJ1-2, with unresolved D. V lost 3 bases, J lost 2 bases, and 4 bases lay in between. The CDR3 has 11 residues. Germline-derived CDR1 and CDR2 are SQVTM and ANQGSEA. The DNA of the CDR3 is TGCAGCGTTGATGACAACTATGGCTACACCTTC. Translated, it gives CSVDDNYGYTF.

V gene TRBV7-9 combines with J gene TRBJ1-5, with D unclear. Trimming pared 1 base from V and 4 bases from J, leaving 8 bases between. The CDR3 has 14 residues. Germline V gene sequence: CDR1 SEHNR, CDR2 FQNEAQ (reference sequence). The CDR3 nucleotides read TGTGCCAGCAGCTTAGGAGGGTTAAATCAGCCCCAGCATTTT. Protein: CASSLGGLNQPQHF.

The J gene is TRBJ2-1, the V gene TRBV27; the D call may be TRBD1 or TRBD2 (5 bases each). Deletions cut 6 bases from V and 4 bases from J, with 10 bases between. Germline CDR1 reads MNHEY; CDR2 reads SMNVEV (reference sequence). The CDR3 runs 13 residues. In DNA form, the CDR3 reads TGTGCCAGCAGCTGGGGGAAGTACAATGAGCAGTTCTTC. It translates to CASSWGKYNEQFF.

Of note for this clone: This sample includes further DNA sequences coding for the same CDR3. J is TRBJ2-6 and V is TRBV15, with TRBD2 identical over 7 bases. The trim removed 0 bases at V and 0 bases at J, leaving 8 bases unmatched. Germline CDR1 and CDR2: LNHNV and YYDKDF (reference sequence). The CDR3 runs to 19 residues. The CDR3 nucleotides are TGTGCCACCAGCAGAGATGTAGGGGAGGGTCCCTCTGGGGCCAACGTCCTGACTTTC. As protein: CATSRDVGEGPSGANVLTF. Using reference TRBV15 and TRBJ2-6 for the parts outside the CDR3, the full variable domain is DAMVIQNPRYQVTQFGKPVTLSCSQTLNHNVMYWYQQKSSQAPKLLFHYYDKDFNNEADTPDNFQSRRPNTSFCFLDIRSPGLGDTAMYLCATSRDVGEGPSGANVLTFGAGSRLTVL.

The sample holds one count of this clone. The chain couples TRBV7-2 to TRBJ2-1; 13 nucleotides align to TRBD2. V dropped 5 bases and J dropped 7; count of bases not matched to a gene: 5. CDR3 length: 15 amino acids. Germline V gene lookup returns CDR1 SGHTA and CDR2 FQGNSA. The CDR3 DNA reads as TGTGCCAGCAGCCGATGGACTAGCGGGAGTAATGAGCAGTTCTTC. Translated: CASSRWTSGSNEQFF.

CDR3 bases: TGTGCCAGCAGCCAAGGAGCGGCAGGGTGGTTCAGCAATCAGCCCCAGCATTTT. The encoded protein is CASSQGAAGWFSNQPQHF. This chain connects TRBV14 to TRBJ1-5; perhaps TRBD1 as D (5 bases). Germline V CDR1 and CDR2: SGHDN, FVKESK. This CDR3 region has 18 residues. Trimming removed 1 base from V and 1 base from J, with 17 bases in between.

The rearrangement uses TRBV28 and TRBJ2-4; D perhaps matches TRBD1 (5 bases). Deletions cut 6 bases from V and 5 bases from J, with 11 bases between. In germline, CDR1 is MDHEN, CDR2 SYDVKM. This CDR3 has 13 amino acids. CDR3 DNA: TGTGCCAGCAGGGGGCTTGCCGAAAACATTCAGTACTTC. This gives the protein CASRGLAENIQYF. Combining the CDR3 with reference TRBV28 and TRBJ2-4 gives the whole variable domain DVKVTQSSRYLVKRTGEKVFLECVQDMDHENMFWYRQDPGLGLRLIYFSYDVKMKEKGDIPEGYSVSREKKERFSLILESASTNQTSMYLCASRGLAENIQYFGAGTRLSVL.

This clone showed up just a few times. The CDR3 is CASSSTEDNQPQHF. The DNA for the CDR3 is TGTGCCAGCAGTAGCACAGAGGACAATCAGCCCCAGCATTTT. This sequence joins TRBV2 and TRBJ1-5, with D unclear. Trimming removed 5 bases from V and 3 bases from J, with 11 bases in between. Germline CDR1 SNHLY, CDR2 FYNNEI. There are 14 residues in the CDR3.

The chain employs TRBV4-3 and TRBJ2-2; a possible D gene is TRBD1 (5 bases). Trimming stripped 4 bases from V and 5 bases from J, with 11 bases between. The CDR3 contains 14 residues. Per germline, CDR1 LGHNA and CDR2 YSLEER. This CDR3 is CASSPRQGTGELFF. In DNA form, the CDR3 reads TGCGCCAGCAGCCCGCGTCAGGGTACCGGGGAGCTGTTTTTT.